This entry lists 5 T cell receptor beta chains sequenced from one sample in a study of CD8 T cell repertoires and HIV-1 epitope variants. Sequencing used immunoSEQ multiplex PCR; TCRdb keeps in-frame clones, though not all of them. The table lists thousands of clones, around 63% of them singletons. These receptors have no known antigen. Material: cultured CD8+ T cells derived from PBMCs. The receptor set was obtained from a male donor with HIV.

The chain has TRBV27 and TRBJ2-3; TRBD1 agrees at 7 bases. V trimming: 1 base; J trimming: 5 bases; junction bases outside the gene matches: 3. Germline V lookup: CDR1 MNHEY, CDR2 SMNVEV (reference sequence). The CDR3 is 14 residues long. The CDR3 sequence: CASSLYRGQDTQYF. CDR3 nucleotides: TGTGCCAGCAGTTTATACAGGGGTCAAGATACGCAGTATTTT.

This chain connects TRBV6-1 to TRBJ2-1; TRBD2 might be the D (6 bases). Trimming pared 1 base from V and 6 bases from J, leaving 13 bases between. The CDR3 sequence is 15 residues long. CDR1 and CDR2 (germline): MNHNS, SASEGT. CDR3 loop: CASSEDPGLFNEQFF. DNA of the CDR3: TGTGCCAGCAGTGAAGACCCGGGACTCTTCAATGAGCAGTTCTTC.

V gene TRBV28 combines with J gene TRBJ2-2; maybe TRBD1 (5 bases). This CDR3 comprises 15 residues. With 5 bases removed from V and 0 bases from J, the gap between germline ends came to 10 bases. Germline CDR1 and CDR2: MDHEN and SYDVKM. CDR3 protein: CASSQDNANTGELFF. The CDR3 DNA follows: TGTGCCAGCAGTCAGGACAACGCGAACACCGGGGAGCTGTTTTTT.

CDR3 in DNA: TGTGCCAGCAGTTTGGAGGGGGCAGGAACTGAAGCTTTCTTT. Its translation: CASSLEGAGTEAFF. The chain is built from TRBV28 and TRBJ1-1, with 7 bases fitting TRBD1. Germline V gene sequence: CDR1 MDHEN, CDR2 SYDVKM. The junction had 6 bases not matched to a gene; V was cut back by 3 bases and J by 5 bases. The CDR3 extends over 14 amino acids.

J is TRBJ2-7 and V is TRBV7-9; a possible D gene is TRBD1 (5 bases). The V gene lost 1 base and the J gene lost 0 bases, with 10 bases spanning the gap. Germline V CDR1 and CDR2: SEHNR, FQNEAQ (reference sequence). CDR3 size: 15 residues. The CDR3 DNA is TGTGCCAGCAGCTTAGGGACATTGAGCTCCTACGAGCAGTACTTC. This codes for CASSLGTLSSYEQYF.